The sequence of this TCR beta chain was determined in a study of blood T cell repertoires in COVID-19. Authors' data handling: Counts of nucleated cells, estimated from reference gene primer amplification, were obtained. Data came from immunoSEQ multiplex PCR; TCRdb stores just in-frame clones and leaves some out. The DNA gave D and trimming, while V, J and clone size come from that table. The sample contains some 170,000 clones, about 85% of which appear only once. Germline V gene data show CDR1 as WNHNN and CDR2 as SYGVQD (reference sequence). J was trimmed by 8 bases and V by 5 bases; bases with no gene match: 6. This CDR3 contains 13 residues.

The V call is TRBV10-1, the J call TRBJ1-2; 9 nucleotides agree with TRBD1. This clonotype originated in a middle-aged man with acute or convalescent COVID-19. Sequencing was performed on peripheral blood. DNA for the CDR3: TGCGCCAGCAGTACAGGGGGCGGGGAGGGCTACACCTTC. Translation: CASSTGGGEGYTF.